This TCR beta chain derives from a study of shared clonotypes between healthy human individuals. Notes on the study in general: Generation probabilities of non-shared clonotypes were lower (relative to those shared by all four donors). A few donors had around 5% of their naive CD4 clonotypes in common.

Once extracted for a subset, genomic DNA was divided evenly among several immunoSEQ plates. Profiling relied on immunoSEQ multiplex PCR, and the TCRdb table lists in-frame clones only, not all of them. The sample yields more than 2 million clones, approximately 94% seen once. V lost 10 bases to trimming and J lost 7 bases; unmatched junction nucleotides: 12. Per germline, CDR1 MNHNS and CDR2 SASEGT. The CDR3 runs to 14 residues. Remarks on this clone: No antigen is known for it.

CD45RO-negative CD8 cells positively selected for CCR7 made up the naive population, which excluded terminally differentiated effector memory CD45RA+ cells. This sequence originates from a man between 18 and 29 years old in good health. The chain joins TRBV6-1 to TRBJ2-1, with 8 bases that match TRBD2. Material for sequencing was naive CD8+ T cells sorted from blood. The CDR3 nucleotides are TGTGCCACCTCGACTAGCGCCTCAGGGAATGAGCAGTTCTTC. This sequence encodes CATSTSASGNEQFF.